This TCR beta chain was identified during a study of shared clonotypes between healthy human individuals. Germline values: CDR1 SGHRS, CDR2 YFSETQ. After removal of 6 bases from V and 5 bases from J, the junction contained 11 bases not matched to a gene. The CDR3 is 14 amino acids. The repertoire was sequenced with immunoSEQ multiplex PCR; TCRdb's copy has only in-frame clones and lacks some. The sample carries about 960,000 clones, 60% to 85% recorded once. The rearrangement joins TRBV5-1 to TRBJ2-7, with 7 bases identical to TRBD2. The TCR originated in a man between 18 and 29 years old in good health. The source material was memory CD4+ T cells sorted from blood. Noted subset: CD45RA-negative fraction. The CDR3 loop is CASTTARGVDEQYF. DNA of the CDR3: TGCGCCAGCACCACGGCCCGGGGGGTCGACGAGCAGTACTTC.